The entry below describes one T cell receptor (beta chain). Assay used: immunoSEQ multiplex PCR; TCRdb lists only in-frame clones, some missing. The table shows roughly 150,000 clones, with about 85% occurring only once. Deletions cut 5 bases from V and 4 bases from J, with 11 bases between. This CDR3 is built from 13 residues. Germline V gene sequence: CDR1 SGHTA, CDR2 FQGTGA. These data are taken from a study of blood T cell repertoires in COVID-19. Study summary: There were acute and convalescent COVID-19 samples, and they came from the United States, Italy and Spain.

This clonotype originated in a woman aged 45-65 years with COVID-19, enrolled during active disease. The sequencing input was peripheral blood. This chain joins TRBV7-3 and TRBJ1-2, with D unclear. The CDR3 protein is CASSPTPAYGYTF. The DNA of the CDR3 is TGTGCCAGCAGCCCCACTCCCGCCTATGGCTACACCTTC.